This T cell receptor (beta chain) was retrieved from a study of blood T cell repertoires in COVID-19. Background on the study: Donors in the United States, Italy and Spain gave samples during acute or convalescent COVID-19.

Only in-frame clones appear in the TCRdb table, and some are missing; sequencing was by immunoSEQ multiplex PCR. The sample records about 49,000 clones, over 80% being singletons. Enrolled during active infection, Seattle patients were then followed longitudinally. This CDR3 has 16 amino acids. Trimming cost V 2 bases and J 2 bases; bases outside gene matches: 2. Looked up from germline, CDR1 is KGHDR and CDR2 is SFDVKD. The rearrangement joins TRBV24-1 to TRBJ1-5; 10 bases map to TRBD1. The sequencing input was peripheral blood. This TCR derives from a woman at least 80 years old with COVID-19, enrolled during active disease. CDR3 protein: CATSDSGTGGNQPQHF. The CDR3 nucleotides read TGTGCCACCAGTGATTCCGGGACAGGGGGCAATCAGCCCCAGCATTTT.